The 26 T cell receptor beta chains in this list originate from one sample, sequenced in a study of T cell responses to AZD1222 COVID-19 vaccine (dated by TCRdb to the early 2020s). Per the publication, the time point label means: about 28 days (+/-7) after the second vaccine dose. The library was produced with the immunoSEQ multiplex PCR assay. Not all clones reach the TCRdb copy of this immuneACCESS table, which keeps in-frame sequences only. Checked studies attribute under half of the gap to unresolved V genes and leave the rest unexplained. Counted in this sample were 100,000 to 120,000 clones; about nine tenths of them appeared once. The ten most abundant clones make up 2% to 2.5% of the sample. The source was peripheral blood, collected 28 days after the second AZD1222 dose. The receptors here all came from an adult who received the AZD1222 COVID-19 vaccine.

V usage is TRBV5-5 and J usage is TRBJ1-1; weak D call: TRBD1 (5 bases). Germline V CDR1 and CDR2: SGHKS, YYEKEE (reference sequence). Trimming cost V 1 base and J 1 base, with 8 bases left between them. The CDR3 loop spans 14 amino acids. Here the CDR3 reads CASSLLTGNTEAFF. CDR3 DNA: TGTGCCAGCAGCTTGTTAACAGGGAACACTGAAGCTTTCTTT. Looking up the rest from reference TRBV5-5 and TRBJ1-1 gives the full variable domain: DAGVTQSPTHLIKTRGQQVTLRCSPISGHKSVSWYQQVLGQGPQFIFQYYEKEERGRGNFPDRFSARQFPNYSSELNVNALLLGDSALYLCASSLLTGNTEAFFGQGTRLTVV.

The chain's CDR3 is CASAGTGREKLFF. In DNA form, the CDR3 reads TGTGCCAGCGCTGGGACAGGGCGGGAAAAACTGTTTTTT. J is TRBJ1-4 and V is TRBV12-3 or TRBV12-4; 9 nucleotides agree with TRBD1. After removal of 8 bases from V and 8 bases from J, the junction contained 6 bases not matched to a gene. The CDR3 has 13 amino acids.

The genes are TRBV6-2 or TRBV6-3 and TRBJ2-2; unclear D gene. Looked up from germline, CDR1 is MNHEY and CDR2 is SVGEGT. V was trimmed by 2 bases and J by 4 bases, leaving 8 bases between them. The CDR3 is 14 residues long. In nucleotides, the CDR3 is TGTGCCAGCAGTTACCCCATGTTCACCGGGGAGCTGTTTTTT. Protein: CASSYPMFTGELFF.

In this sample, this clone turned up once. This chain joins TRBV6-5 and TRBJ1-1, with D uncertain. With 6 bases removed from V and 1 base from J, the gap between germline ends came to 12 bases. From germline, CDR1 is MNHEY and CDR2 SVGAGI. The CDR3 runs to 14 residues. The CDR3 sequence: CASSPLGSNTEAFF. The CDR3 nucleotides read TGTGCCAGCAGCCCGCTAGGGTCGAACACTGAAGCTTTCTTT.

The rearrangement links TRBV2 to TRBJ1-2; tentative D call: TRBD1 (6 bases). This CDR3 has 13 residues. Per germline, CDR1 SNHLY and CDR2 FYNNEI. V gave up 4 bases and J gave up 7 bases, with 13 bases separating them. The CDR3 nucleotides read TGTGCCAGCAGTGTCGGGGGCGCGGGTGGCTACACCTTC. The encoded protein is CASSVGGAGGYTF.

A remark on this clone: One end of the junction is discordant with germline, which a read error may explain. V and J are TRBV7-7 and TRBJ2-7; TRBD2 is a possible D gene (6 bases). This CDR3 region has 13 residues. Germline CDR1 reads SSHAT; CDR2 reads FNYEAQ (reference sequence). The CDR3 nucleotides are TGTGCTAGCAGCTTAGCGGATGGATACGAGCAGTACTTC. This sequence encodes CASSLADGYEQYF.

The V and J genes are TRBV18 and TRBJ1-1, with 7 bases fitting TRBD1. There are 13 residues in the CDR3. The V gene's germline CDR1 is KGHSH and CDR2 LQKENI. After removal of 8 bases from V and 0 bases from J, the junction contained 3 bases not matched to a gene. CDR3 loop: CASLQGVNTEAFF. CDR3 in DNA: TGTGCCAGCCTCCAGGGGGTGAACACTGAAGCTTTCTTT.

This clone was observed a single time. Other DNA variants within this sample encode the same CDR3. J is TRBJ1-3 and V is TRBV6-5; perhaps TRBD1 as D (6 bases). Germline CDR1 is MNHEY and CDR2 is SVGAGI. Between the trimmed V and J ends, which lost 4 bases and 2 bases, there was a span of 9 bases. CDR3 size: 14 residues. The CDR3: CASSSTGAGNTIYF. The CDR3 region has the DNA TGTGCCAGCAGTTCGACAGGAGCTGGAAACACCATATATTTT.

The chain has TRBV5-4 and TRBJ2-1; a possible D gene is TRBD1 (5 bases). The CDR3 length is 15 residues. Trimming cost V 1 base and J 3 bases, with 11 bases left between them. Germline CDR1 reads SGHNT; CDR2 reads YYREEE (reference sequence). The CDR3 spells CASSLKQAIYNEQFF. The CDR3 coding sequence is TGTGCCAGCAGCTTGAAACAGGCGATCTACAATGAGCAGTTCTTC.

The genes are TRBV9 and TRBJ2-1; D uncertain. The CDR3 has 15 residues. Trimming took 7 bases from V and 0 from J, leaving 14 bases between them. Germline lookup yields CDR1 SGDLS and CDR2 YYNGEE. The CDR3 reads CASALEVSSYNEQFF. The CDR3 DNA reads TGTGCCAGCGCCCTTGAGGTGAGCTCCTACAATGAGCAGTTCTTC.

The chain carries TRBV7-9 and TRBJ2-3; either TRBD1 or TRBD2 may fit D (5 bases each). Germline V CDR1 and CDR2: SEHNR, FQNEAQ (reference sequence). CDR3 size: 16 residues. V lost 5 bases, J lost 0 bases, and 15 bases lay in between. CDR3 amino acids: CASSRRGAGSTDTQYF. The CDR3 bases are TGTGCCAGCAGCCGAAGAGGGGCAGGAAGCACAGATACGCAGTATTTT.

As DNA, the CDR3 is TGCGCCAGCAGCCGAGCCGTGGCGGGGGATGGAAACACCATATATTTT. Protein sequence: CASSRAVAGDGNTIYF. The rearrangement links TRBV4-3 to TRBJ1-3; possible D gene TRBD1, 5 bases. The CDR3 runs 16 residues. With 4 bases removed from V and 3 bases from J, the gap between germline ends came to 16 bases. The germline V gene encodes CDR1 LGHNA and CDR2 YSLEER.

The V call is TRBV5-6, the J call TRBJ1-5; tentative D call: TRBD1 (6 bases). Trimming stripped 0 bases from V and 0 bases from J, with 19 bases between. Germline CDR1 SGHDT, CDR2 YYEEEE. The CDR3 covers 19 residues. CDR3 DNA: TGTGCCAGCAGCTTGGCCGGGGGCAGTGGAATATATAGCAATCAGCCCCAGCATTTT. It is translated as CASSLAGGSGIYSNQPQHF. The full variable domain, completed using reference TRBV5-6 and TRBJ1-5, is DAGVTQSPTHLIKTRGQQVTLRCSPKSGHDTVSWYQQALGQGPQFIFQYYEEEERQRGNFPDRFSGHQFPNYSSELNVNALLLGDSALYLCASSLAGGSGIYSNQPQHFGDGTRLSIL.

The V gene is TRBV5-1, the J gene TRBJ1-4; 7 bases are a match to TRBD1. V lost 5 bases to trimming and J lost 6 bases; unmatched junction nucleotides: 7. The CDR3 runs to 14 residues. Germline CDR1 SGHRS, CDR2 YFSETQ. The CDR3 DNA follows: TGCGCCAGCAGTTTCGGGACAGTGGATGAAAAACTGTTTTTT. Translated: CASSFGTVDEKLFF.

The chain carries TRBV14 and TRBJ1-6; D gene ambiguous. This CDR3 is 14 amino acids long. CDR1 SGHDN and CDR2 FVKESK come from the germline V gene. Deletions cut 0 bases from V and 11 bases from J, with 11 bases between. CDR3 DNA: TGTGCCAGCAGCCAAGATATGAGGGCAGCACCCCTCCACTTT. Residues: CASSQDMRAAPLHF.

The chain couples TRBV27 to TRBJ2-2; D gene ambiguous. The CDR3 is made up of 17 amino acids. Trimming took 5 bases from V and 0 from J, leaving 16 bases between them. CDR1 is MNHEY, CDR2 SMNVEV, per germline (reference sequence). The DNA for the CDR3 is TGTGCCAGCAGTCCGCCGGTCGCGTCTTCGAACACCGGGGAGCTGTTTTTT. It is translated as CASSPPVASSNTGELFF.

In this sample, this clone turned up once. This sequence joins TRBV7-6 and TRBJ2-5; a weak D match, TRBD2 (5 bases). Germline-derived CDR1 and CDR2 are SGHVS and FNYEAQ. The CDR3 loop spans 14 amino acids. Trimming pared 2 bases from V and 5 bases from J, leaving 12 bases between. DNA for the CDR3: TGTGCCAGCAGCTTAATGGCCGGGGAGGAGACCCAGTACTTC. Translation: CASSLMAGEETQYF.

The CDR3 reads CAWRGKGTGGEKLFF. Written as DNA, the CDR3 is TGTGCCTGGAGGGGGAAAGGGACAGGGGGCGAAAAACTGTTTTTT. The chain uses TRBV30 and TRBJ1-4; 12 bases fit TRBD1. The CDR3 has 15 amino acids. CDR1 GTSNPN and CDR2 SVGIG come from the germline V gene (reference sequence). V was pared by 3 bases and J by 8 bases, with 7 bases of the junction left unmatched.

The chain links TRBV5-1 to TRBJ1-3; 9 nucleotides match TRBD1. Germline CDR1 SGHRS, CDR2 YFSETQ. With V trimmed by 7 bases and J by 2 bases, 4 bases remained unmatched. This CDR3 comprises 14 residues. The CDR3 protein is CASPGTGPGNTIYF. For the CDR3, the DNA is TGCGCCAGCCCCGGGACAGGGCCTGGAAACACCATATATTTT. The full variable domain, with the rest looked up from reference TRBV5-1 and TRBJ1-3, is KAGVTQTPRYLIKTRGQQVTLSCSPISGHRSVSWYQQTPGQGLQFLFEYFSETQRNKGNFPGRFSGRQFSNSRSEMNVSTLELGDSALYLCASPGTGPGNTIYFGEGSWLTVV.

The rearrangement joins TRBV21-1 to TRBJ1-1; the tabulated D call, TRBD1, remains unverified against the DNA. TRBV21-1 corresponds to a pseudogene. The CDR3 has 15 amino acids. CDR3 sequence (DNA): TGTGCCAGACCGGCGCAGGGAAAAAGGAACACTGAAGCTTTCTTT. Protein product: CARPAQGKRNTEAFF.

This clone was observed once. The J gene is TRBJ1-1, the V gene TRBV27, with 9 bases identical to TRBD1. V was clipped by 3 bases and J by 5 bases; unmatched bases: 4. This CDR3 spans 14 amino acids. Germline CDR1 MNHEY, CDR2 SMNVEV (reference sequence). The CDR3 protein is CASSFRDRATEAFF. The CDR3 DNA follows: TGTGCCAGCAGTTTCCGGGACAGGGCGACTGAAGCTTTCTTT.

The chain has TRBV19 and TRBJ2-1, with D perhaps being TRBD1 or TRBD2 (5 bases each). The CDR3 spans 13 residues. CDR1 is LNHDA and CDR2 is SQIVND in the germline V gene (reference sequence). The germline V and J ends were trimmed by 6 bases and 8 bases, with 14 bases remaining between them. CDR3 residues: CASSGTQTDEQFF. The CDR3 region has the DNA TGTGCCAGTAGCGGGACCCAGACCGATGAGCAGTTCTTC.

For the CDR3, the DNA is TGCGCCAGCAGCCCCGACGCCAGGGGAAACAATCAGCCCCAGCATTTT. It translates to CASSPDARGNNQPQHF. The V and J genes are TRBV5-1 and TRBJ1-5, with a weak D call TRBD1 (6 bases). Trimming cost V 4 bases and J 3 bases, with 17 bases left between them. This CDR3 contains 16 residues. Germline lookup yields CDR1 SGHRS and CDR2 YFSETQ.

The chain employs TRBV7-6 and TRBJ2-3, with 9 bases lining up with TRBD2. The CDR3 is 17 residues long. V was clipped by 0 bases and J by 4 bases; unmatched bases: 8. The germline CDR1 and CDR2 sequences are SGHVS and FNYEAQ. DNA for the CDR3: TGTGCCAGCAGCTTAGCGGGGGGTAGCGGGGGAGCAGATACGCAGTATTTT. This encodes CASSLAGGSGGADTQYF.

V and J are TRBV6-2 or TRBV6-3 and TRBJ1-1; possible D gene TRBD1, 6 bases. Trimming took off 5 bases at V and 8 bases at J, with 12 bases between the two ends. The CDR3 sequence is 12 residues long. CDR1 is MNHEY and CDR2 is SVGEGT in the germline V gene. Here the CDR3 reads CASSPMTGEAFF. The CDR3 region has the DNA TGTGCCAGCAGTCCGATGACAGGAGAAGCTTTCTTT.

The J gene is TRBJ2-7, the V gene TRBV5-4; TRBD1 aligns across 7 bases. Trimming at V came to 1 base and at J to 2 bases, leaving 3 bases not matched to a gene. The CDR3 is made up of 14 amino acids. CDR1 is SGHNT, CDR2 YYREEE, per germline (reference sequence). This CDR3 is CASSLKQGPYEQYF. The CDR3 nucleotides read TGTGCCAGCAGCTTGAAACAGGGGCCCTACGAGCAGTACTTC.